These 11 T cell receptor beta chains were sequenced from one sample in a study of blood T cell repertoires in COVID-19. TCRdb's table, derived via immunoSEQ multiplex PCR, lists solely in-frame clones and lacks some. This sample has some 160,000 clones, with around 82% found just once. Sequencing was performed on peripheral blood. These receptors originate from a man aged 55 to 69 with acute or convalescent COVID-19.

This sequence joins TRBV19 and TRBJ1-5; no reliable D call. V shed 9 bases and J shed 6 bases, with 18 bases lying between them. Germline V lookup: CDR1 LNHDA, CDR2 SQIVND (reference sequence). The CDR3 has 14 amino acids. CDR3 loop: CASRVGVSTQPQHF. Written as DNA, the CDR3 is TGTGCCAGCCGGGTCGGCGTAAGTACTCAGCCCCAGCATTTT.

The chain couples TRBV7-9 to TRBJ1-2; 8 bases are a match to TRBD1. Germline CDR1 reads SEHNR; CDR2 reads FQNEAQ (reference sequence). CDR3 length: 14 residues. V was pared by 5 bases and J by 8 bases, with 10 bases of the junction left unmatched. This CDR3 is CASSPGQGWGGYTF. Here the CDR3 DNA reads TGTGCCAGCAGCCCAGGACAGGGTTGGGGGGGCTACACCTTC.

In its sample, this clone was seen once. The J gene is TRBJ2-3, the V gene TRBV5-1; 14 bases line up with TRBD2. This CDR3 contains 17 residues. Trimming cost V 0 bases and J 4 bases; bases outside gene matches: 4. Germline loops: CDR1 SGHRS, CDR2 YFSETQ. The chain's CDR3 is CASSLGGTSGSSDTQYF. The CDR3 DNA follows: TGCGCCAGCAGCTTGGGAGGGACTAGCGGGAGTTCAGATACGCAGTATTTT.

CDR3 in amino acids: CATSDLGLAGTDTQYF. In DNA form, the CDR3 reads TGTGCCACCAGTGATCTAGGACTAGCGGGAACGGATACGCAGTATTTT. The V call is TRBV24-1, the J call TRBJ2-3, with TRBD2 matching 12 bases. This CDR3 has 16 amino acids. Germline CDR1 is KGHDR and CDR2 is SFDVKD. Trimming at V came to 3 bases and at J to 6 bases, leaving 6 bases not matched to a gene.

This chain connects TRBV5-4 to TRBJ2-2; D is possibly TRBD2 (5 bases). There are 18 residues in the CDR3. Germline V gives CDR1 SGHNT, CDR2 YYREEE (reference sequence). Trimming cost V 0 bases and J 3 bases, with 18 bases left between them. The DNA for the CDR3 is TGTGCCAGCAGCTTGGTGGTAGCGCCGGTAACGGACACCGGGGAGCTGTTTTTT. Translation: CASSLVVAPVTDTGELFF.

This clone occurred many times. The rearrangement joins TRBV11-2 to TRBJ1-1, with TRBD1 matching 8 bases. The CDR3 is 14 residues long. CDR1 SGHAT and CDR2 FQNNGV come from the germline V gene. The V segment lost 3 bases and the J segment 3 bases; nucleotides outside the gene matches: 3. Written as DNA, the CDR3 is TGTGCCAGCAGCTTCTTGACAGGGGACACTGAAGCTTTCTTT. This gives the protein CASSFLTGDTEAFF.

CDR3 region: CAILTGLYGYTF. CDR3 DNA sequence: TGTGCCATCCTTACAGGGCTCTATGGCTACACCTTC. The genes are TRBV6-5 and TRBJ1-2, with D maybe TRBD1 (6 bases). The CDR3 covers 12 residues. The germline V and J ends were trimmed by 10 bases and 4 bases, with 13 bases remaining between them. Germline lookup yields CDR1 MNHEY and CDR2 SVGAGI.

The chain has TRBV9 and TRBJ2-4; D possibly corresponds to TRBD2 (6 bases). CDR1 and CDR2 (germline): SGDLS, YYNGEE. The CDR3 contains 15 residues. V lost 0 bases and J 0 bases, leaving 7 bases between the germline ends. CDR3 bases: TGTGCCAGCAGCGTAGGGGGACTAGCCAAAAACATTCAGTACTTC. Translation: CASSVGGLAKNIQYF.

The chain joins TRBV9 to TRBJ1-3; 9 positions match TRBD1. Germline V gives CDR1 SGDLS, CDR2 YYNGEE. The junction had 7 bases not matched to a gene; V was cut back by 5 bases and J by 4 bases. This CDR3 comprises 15 residues. CDR3 sequence: CASSSTGTGGNTIYF. CDR3 sequence (DNA): TGTGCCAGCAGTAGCACCGGGACAGGGGGAAACACCATATATTTT.

This chain's CDR3 is CASSLLGEPQETQYF. DNA for the CDR3: TGTGCCAGCAGCTTACTGGGCGAACCCCAAGAGACCCAGTACTTC. The gene calls are TRBV7-8 and TRBJ2-5; no clear D gene. Trimming shortened V by 2 bases and J by 1 base, and 11 bases separated the two germline ends. This CDR3 spans 15 amino acids. CDR1 is SGHVS and CDR2 is FQNEAQ in the germline V gene.

This chain joins TRBV30 and TRBJ2-3, with TRBD2 identical over 7 bases. Looked up from germline, CDR1 is GTSNPN and CDR2 is SVGIG (reference sequence). V shed 4 bases and J 9 bases; nucleotides not matched to a gene: 7. This CDR3 region has 12 residues. The CDR3 nucleotides read TGTGCCTGGAAAGCCAGCGGGATCACGCAGTATTTT. Encoded protein: CAWKASGITQYF.